Each of the 18 T cell receptor beta chains below was sequenced from the same sample in a study of T cells after somatic rescue of genetic block. The method was immunoSEQ multiplex PCR; TCRdb's version includes in-frame clones alone and lacks a portion of them. The table shows about 7,000 clones, with 75% to 85% occurring only once. The sequenced sample consisted of peripheral blood mononuclear cells (PBMCs). These receptors all come from a boy aged 5-17 years.

V is TRBV4-2 and J is TRBJ2-3; D is ambiguous. Germline CDR1 reads LGHNA; CDR2 reads YNFKEQ. There are 15 residues in the CDR3. V was shortened by 4 bases and J by 0 bases, with 11 bases between the two germline ends. In DNA, the CDR3 is TGTGCCAGCAGCCTATCTTTGGGAAGCACAGATACGCAGTATTTT. Translating gives CASSLSLGSTDTQYF.

The chain uses TRBV2 and TRBJ2-5, with a tentative D call TRBD2 (7 bases). Germline V gene lookup returns CDR1 SNHLY and CDR2 FYNNEI. The ends were cut back, 3 bases at V and 4 bases at J, with 15 bases in the middle. This CDR3 has 15 residues. The CDR3 protein is CASSDIGGRGETQYF. The CDR3, as DNA: TGTGCCAGCAGTGATATCGGGGGGCGGGGAGAGACCCAGTACTTC.

Only a few counts were recorded for this clone. V gene TRBV11-3 combines with J gene TRBJ2-5, with TRBD2 identical over 11 bases. The CDR3 is 14 amino acids. Germline-derived CDR1 and CDR2 are SGHNT and YENEEA. V lost 5 bases and J lost 4; bases outside the gene matches: 3. This chain's CDR3 is CASSLGLAVETQYF. The CDR3 DNA follows: TGTGCCAGCAGCCTGGGACTAGCGGTAGAGACCCAGTACTTC.

J is TRBJ2-1 and V is TRBV4-3; tentatively, D is TRBD1 (6 bases). V was clipped by 0 bases and J by 1 base, with 13 bases between them. Germline V CDR1 and CDR2: LGHNA, YSLEER. The length of the CDR3 is 17 residues. The CDR3 DNA follows: TGCGCCAGCAGCCAAGACGGCAGGGGAAGGTCCTACAATGAGCAGTTCTTC. Encoded protein: CASSQDGRGRSYNEQFF.

The CDR3 reads CASSLQPGTAQVDTQYF. CDR3 DNA: TGCGCCAGCAGCCTCCAACCGGGGACTGCTCAGGTAGATACGCAGTATTTT. V usage is TRBV5-1 and J usage is TRBJ2-3; D is perhaps TRBD2 (6 bases). The CDR3 runs 17 residues. The germline gives CDR1 SGHRS, CDR2 YFSETQ. V shed 4 bases and J shed 5 bases, with 23 bases lying between them.

This chain connects TRBV27 to TRBJ2-1; D may be TRBD1 or TRBD2 (5 bases each). The CDR3 is 17 residues long. Germline CDR1 is MNHEY and CDR2 is SMNVEV (reference sequence). Trimming stripped 2 bases from V and 2 bases from J, with 16 bases between. The CDR3 sequence is CASSLRGRAGPYNEQFF. As DNA, the CDR3 is TGTGCCAGCAGTTTACGAGGCAGGGCGGGTCCCTACAATGAGCAGTTCTTC.

The chain uses TRBV6-1 and TRBJ2-7, with no clear D. The germline V gene encodes CDR1 MNHNS and CDR2 SASEGT. V lost 7 bases, J lost 5 bases, and 18 bases lay in between. The CDR3 is made up of 14 amino acids. As DNA, the CDR3 is TGTGCCAGCAATTTCCTGGGCGAGTTTAACGAGCAGTACTTC. Amino acids: CASNFLGEFNEQYF.

The chain recombines TRBV11-2 with TRBJ1-2, with a weak D call TRBD1 (5 bases). Looked up from germline, CDR1 is SGHAT and CDR2 is FQNNGV. There are 15 residues in the CDR3. Trimming removed 5 bases at V and 7 bases at J, with 20 bases between. CDR3 nucleotide sequence: TGTGCCAGCAGCGCTTCAGGTGCGGCAGGGAGTGGCTACACCTTC. This sequence encodes CASSASGAAGSGYTF.

The rearrangement uses TRBV7-2 and TRBJ1-6; TRBD1 matches at 7 bases. There are 15 residues in the CDR3. With V trimmed by 4 bases and J by 8 bases, 8 bases remained unmatched. The V gene's germline CDR1 is SGHTA and CDR2 FQGNSA. The CDR3 spells CASSSVNRGYSPLHF. The CDR3 DNA reads TGTGCCAGCAGCTCGGTCAACAGGGGTTATTCACCCCTCCACTTT.

V gene TRBV29-1 combines with J gene TRBJ2-1; TRBD1 is a possible D gene (5 bases). The CDR3 is 20 amino acids. V lost 7 bases and J lost 0, with 31 bases in between. CDR1 and CDR2 (germline): SQVTM, ANQGSEA. CDR3 sequence reads: CSALEVGRTMSSGSYNEQFF. CDR3 DNA sequence: TGCAGCGCCCTCGAGGTGGGGCGGACCATGAGTAGTGGCTCCTACAATGAGCAGTTCTTC.

The rearrangement joins TRBV6-5 to TRBJ2-6, with unresolved D. Trimming pared 7 bases from V and 0 bases from J, leaving 7 bases between. CDR1 and CDR2 (germline): MNHEY, SVGAGI. The CDR3 is 14 residues long. The DNA of the CDR3 is TGTGCCAGCACCCGTCTCTCTGGGGCCAACGTCCTGACTTTC. Amino acid sequence: CASTRLSGANVLTF.

The genes are TRBV15 and TRBJ2-5; D unresolved. CDR3 size: 12 residues. Germline CDR1 and CDR2: LNHNV and YYDKDF (reference sequence). Trimming removed 3 bases at V and 4 bases at J, with 6 bases between. The CDR3: CATSRRGETQYF. The CDR3 coding sequence is TGTGCCACCAGCAGGAGAGGAGAGACCCAGTACTTC.

The rearrangement uses TRBV9 and TRBJ2-3; D is unresolved. V gave up 4 bases and J gave up 6 bases, with 15 bases separating them. The CDR3 runs to 14 residues. CDR1 is SGDLS and CDR2 is YYNGEE in the germline V gene. For the CDR3, the DNA is TGTGCCAGCAGCTTGTCAGCAGTGGGGGATACGCAGTATTTT. It yields the protein CASSLSAVGDTQYF.

The V gene is TRBV7-2, the J gene TRBJ2-1; D remains ambiguous. This CDR3 spans 11 amino acids. V was clipped by 5 bases and J by 5 bases, with 4 bases between them. Germline CDR1 is SGHTA and CDR2 is FQGNSA. The CDR3 DNA reads as TGTGCCAGCAGCCTCGACAATGAGCAGTTCTTC. Translated: CASSLDNEQFF.

This chain uses TRBV6-6 with TRBJ1-1; no reliable D call. The V and J ends lost 7 bases and 9 bases respectively, with 12 bases between them. The CDR3 is 11 amino acids. Germline V gene lookup returns CDR1 MNHNY and CDR2 SVGAGI (reference sequence). For the CDR3, the DNA is TGTGCCAGCACCCCCGCTAAGAAAGCTTTCTTT. It encodes CASTPAKKAFF.

The V call is TRBV5-1, the J call TRBJ2-3, with a tentative D call TRBD2 (6 bases). The V gene's germline CDR1 is SGHRS and CDR2 YFSETQ. Trimming took off 4 bases at V and 11 bases at J, with 20 bases between the two ends. The CDR3 runs 14 residues. The CDR3 DNA reads as TGCGCCAGCAGCCCACCCTCGGAGGGCCTACAGCAGTATTTT. Its translation: CASSPPSEGLQQYF.

This clone was seen only a few times. The chain has TRBV11-3 and TRBJ1-2; 8 positions agree with TRBD1. Germline V gene lookup returns CDR1 SGHNT and CDR2 YENEEA. The CDR3 is 15 amino acids. V trimming: 1 base; J trimming: 4 bases; junction bases outside the gene matches: 5. CDR3 DNA sequence: TGTGCCAGCAGCTTAGGGGGACAGGCCGGCTATGGCTACACCTTC. As protein: CASSLGGQAGYGYTF.

This chain uses TRBV11-3 with TRBJ1-4; the D is unclear. The V end was cut by 2 bases, the J end by 5 bases, with 0 bases between. The germline gives CDR1 SGHNT, CDR2 YENEEA. The CDR3 is 11 amino acids. The CDR3 DNA reads as TGTGCCAGCAGCTTAAATGAAAAACTGTTTTTT. Protein sequence: CASSLNEKLFF.